This paragraph reports one TCR beta chain. These data are taken from a study of cytomegalovirus exposure and HLA in healthy donors. This PCR relied on a set of 60 Vbeta primers and 13 Jbeta primers. The protocol was immunoSEQ multiplex PCR, while the TCRdb copy is restricted to in-frame clones and leaves out a portion. The table includes roughly 75,000 clones, 75% to 85% detected once. The TCR sequence derives from a man in his 70s in good health and CMV-seropositive. What was sequenced was PBMCs.

The CDR3 reads CASSEGGRAQETQYF. Here the CDR3 DNA reads TGTGCCAGCAGTGAAGGCGGGAGGGCCCAAGAGACCCAGTACTTC. V gene TRBV2 combines with J gene TRBJ2-5; 9 nucleotides match TRBD2. CDR1 is SNHLY, CDR2 FYNNEI, per germline. CDR3 length: 15 residues. V lost 1 base to trimming and J lost 1 base; unmatched junction nucleotides: 1.